Listed here is a single T cell receptor beta chain. The PCR contained 60 Vbeta and 13 Jbeta primers. Libraries were prepared by immunoSEQ multiplex PCR; TCRdb keeps only in-frame clonotypes and omits some of them. Here the sample spans 140,000 or so clones, around 75% being singletons. The CDR3 runs 14 residues. Per the germline V gene, CDR1 is KGHSH and CDR2 is LQKENI. The V and J ends lost 6 bases and 8 bases respectively, with 16 bases between them. The data originate from a study of cytomegalovirus exposure and HLA in healthy donors. J is TRBJ2-2 and V is TRBV18; possible D gene TRBD2, 5 bases. The TCR was taken from a woman aged 25 to 45 in good health and CMV-seronegative. Sequenced input: PBMCs. DNA for the CDR3: TGTGCCAGCTCCCCCCCCACTACTAGGGGGGAGCTGTTTTTT. This gives the protein CASSPPTTRGELFF.